These T cell receptor beta chains were read from a single sample in a study of cytomegalovirus exposure and HLA in healthy donors. Profiled with immunoSEQ multiplex PCR; TCRdb holds only in-frame clones, not every one. The data show about 150,000 clones, with roughly 83% seen just once and about 4% held by the top ten. The source material was PBMCs. The receptor set was obtained from a human donor in good health. Each CDR3 is given with its conserved first and last residue. The D gene is left open where the match is weak. Size values are once, few and many counts, or a class for expanded clones, and some rows have none.

v_gene	j_gene	d_gene	abundance	CDR3aa	CDR3nt
TRBV5-4	TRBJ2-3	TRBD2	few	CASSYQGLAGGVGTDTQYF	TGTGCCAGCAGCTACCAGGGCTTAGCGGGAGGAGTGGGCACAGATACGCAGTATTTT
TRBV6-5	TRBJ2-1	TRBD2	NA	CASNRGLANNEQFF	TGTGCCAGCAACCGGGGACTAGCAAACAATGAGCAGTTCTTC
TRBV6-5	TRBJ1-1	NA	NA	CASSYLTDTEAFF	TGTGCCAGCAGTTACCTGACAGACACTGAAGCTTTCTTT
TRBV6-1	TRBJ2-7	TRBD1	few	CATTTGTGYEQYF	TGTGCCACCACGACCGGGACAGGCTACGAGCAGTACTTC
TRBV28	TRBJ1-5	NA	NA	CASSPWAGEGSNQPQHF	TGTGCCAGCAGTCCCTGGGCAGGGGAAGGGAGCAATCAGCCCCAGCATTTT
TRBV11-3	TRBJ2-1	TRBD1	NA	CASSGTVYNEQFF	TGTGCCAGCAGCGGGACAGTCTACAATGAGCAGTTCTTC
TRBV28	TRBJ2-3	NA	NA	CASSLTQGVTDTQYF	TGTGCCAGCAGTTTGACACAGGGAGTCACAGATACGCAGTATTTT
TRBV29-1	TRBJ2-7	TRBD2	NA	CSVEGPGTSSNEQYF	TGCAGCGTTGAGGGGCCCGGGACTAGCTCCAACGAGCAGTACTTC
TRBV10-3	TRBJ1-1	TRBD1	NA	CAIGLGTGDTEAFF	TGTGCCATCGGGCTTGGGACAGGGGACACTGAAGCTTTCTTT
TRBV5-1	TRBJ2-1	NA	NA	CASRDSRYNEQFF	TGCGCCAGCAGAGACTCCCGGTACAATGAGCAGTTCTTC
TRBV5-6	TRBJ2-7	NA	few	CASSSSSYEQYF	TGTGCCAGCAGCTCGAGCTCCTACGAGCAGTACTTC
TRBV5-4	TRBJ2-3	TRBD2	NA	CASIPAGATDTQYF	TGTGCCAGCATCCCAGCGGGAGCCACAGATACGCAGTATTTT
TRBV15	TRBJ2-1	TRBD1	NA	CATSRGPGQGNNEQFF	TGTGCCACCAGCAGGGGACCGGGACAGGGGAACAATGAGCAGTTCTTC
TRBV5-1	TRBJ2-3	NA	NA	CASRIGQTRTDTQYF	TGCGCCAGCAGGATTGGACAGACCCGCACAGATACGCAGTATTTT
TRBV5-1	TRBJ2-5	NA	NA	CASSSSITGGVQETQYF	TGCGCCAGCAGCTCGTCGATTACAGGGGGGGTACAAGAGACCCAGTACTTC
TRBV18	TRBJ2-7	TRBD1	NA	CASSPGPGQGAYEQYF	TGTGCCAGCTCACCAGGACCGGGACAGGGGGCCTACGAGCAGTACTTC
TRBV30	TRBJ2-1	TRBD1	once	CAWKGQGGEQFF	TGTGCCTGGAAAGGACAGGGCGGTGAGCAGTTCTTC
TRBV5-1	TRBJ1-6	TRBD1	NA	CASSPRTGEGSPLHF	TGCGCCAGCAGCCCACGGACAGGGGAGGGGTCACCCCTCCACTTT
TRBV10-1	TRBJ1-2	NA	NA	CASSGGGAGRKTLNGYTF	TGCGCCAGCAGTGGGGGTGGGGCAGGACGAAAAACCCTCAATGGCTACACCTTC
TRBV28	TRBJ2-7	NA	NA	CASSLSPRYTYEQYF	TGTGCCAGCAGTTTATCACCCAGATATACCTACGAGCAGTACTTC
TRBV5-1	TRBJ2-1	TRBD1	few	CASSVTGDEQFF	TGCGCCAGCAGCGTGACAGGGGATGAGCAGTTCTTC
TRBV6-1	TRBJ2-3	TRBD2	NA	CASSDRLAGGASDTQYF	TGTGCCAGCAGTGATAGACTAGCGGGAGGAGCATCAGATACGCAGTATTTT
TRBV6-1	TRBJ1-1	NA	few	CASSETDRTFF	TGTGCCAGCAGTGAAACAGACAGAACTTTCTTT